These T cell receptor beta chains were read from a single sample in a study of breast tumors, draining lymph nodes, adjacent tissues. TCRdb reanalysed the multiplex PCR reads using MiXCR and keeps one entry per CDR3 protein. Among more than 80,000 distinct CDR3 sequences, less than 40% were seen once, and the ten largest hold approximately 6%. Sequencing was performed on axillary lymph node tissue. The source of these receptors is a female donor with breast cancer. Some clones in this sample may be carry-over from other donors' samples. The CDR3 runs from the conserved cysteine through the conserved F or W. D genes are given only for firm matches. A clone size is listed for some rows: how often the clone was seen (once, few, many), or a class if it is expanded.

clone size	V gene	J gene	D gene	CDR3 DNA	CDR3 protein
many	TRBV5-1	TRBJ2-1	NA	TGCGCCAGCAGCTTGGACAGGGTTGTCGATGAGCAGTTCTTC	CASSLDRVVDEQFF
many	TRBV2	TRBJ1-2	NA	TGTGCCAGCAGTGAGTCGCCGGTGGACTATGGCTACACCTTC	CASSESPVDYGYTF
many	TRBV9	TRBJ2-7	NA	TGTGCCAGCAGCGCCGGGGGGCTAGCGAGTGAGCAGTACTTC	CASSAGGLASEQYF
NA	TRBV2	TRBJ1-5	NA	TGTGCCAGCATGGAAATCAGATTAAGCAATCAGCCCCAGCATTTT	CASMEIRLSNQPQHF
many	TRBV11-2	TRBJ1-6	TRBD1	TGTGCCAGCAGCTTAGTAGGGACAGGGGGTTATAATTCACCCCTCCACTTT	CASSLVGTGGYNSPLHF
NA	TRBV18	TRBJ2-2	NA	TGTGCCAGCTCACCTGGGGGCCCCTCCCGGGCCGGGGAGCTGTTTTTT	CASSPGGPSRAGELFF
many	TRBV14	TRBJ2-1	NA	TGTGCCAGCAGCCAAGATCTCGGGTGGGGTGAGCAGTTCTTC	CASSQDLGWGEQFF
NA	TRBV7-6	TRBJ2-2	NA	TGTGCCAGCAGCTTTTTGAGAGGCGGGGAGCTGTTTTTT	CASSFLRGGELFF
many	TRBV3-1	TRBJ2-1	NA	TGTGCCAGCAGCCAAGATTGGGGGCCCTACAATGAGCAGTTCTTC	CASSQDWGPYNEQFF
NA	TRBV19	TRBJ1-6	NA	TGTGCCAGTAGTATAGTCCCAGGGAACTATAATTCACCCCTCCACTTT	CASSIVPGNYNSPLHF
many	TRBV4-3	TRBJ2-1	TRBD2	TGCGCCAGCAGCCAAGGGGAGGGTGAGCAGTTCTTC	CASSQGEGEQFF
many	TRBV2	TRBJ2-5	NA	TGTGCCAGCAGTGAACTGGAGAAAGAGACCCAGTACTTC	CASSELEKETQYF
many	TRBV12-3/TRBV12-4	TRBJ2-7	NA	TGTGCCAGCACCAGGGCCGGGCCAACCTACGAGCAGTACTTC	CASTRAGPTYEQYF
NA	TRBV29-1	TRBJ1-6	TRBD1	TGCAGCGGCGGACAGGGTAGTTTTAATAATTCACCCCTCCACTTT	CSGGQGSFNNSPLHF
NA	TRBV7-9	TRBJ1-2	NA	TGTGCCAGCAGGCCACCTGGGGTGGTCGCGCGAGTTGGCTACACCTTC	CASRPPGVVARVGYTF
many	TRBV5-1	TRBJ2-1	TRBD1	TGCGCCAGCAGCTTGGGGGTGACAGGGGGCATTGGGGTGTACAATGAGCAGTTCTTC	CASSLGVTGGIGVYNEQFF
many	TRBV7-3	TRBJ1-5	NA	TGTGCCAGCAGCTTAACAGGGGGGATCGATCAGCCCCAGCATTTT	CASSLTGGIDQPQHF
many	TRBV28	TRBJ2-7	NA	TGTGCCAGCAGTTTCAGCGGAGCAAGTGCCTACGAGCAGTACTTC	CASSFSGASAYEQYF
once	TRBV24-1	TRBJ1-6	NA	TGTGCTTATAATTCACCCCTCCACTTT	CAYNSPLHF
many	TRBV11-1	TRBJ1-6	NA	TGTGCCAGCAGCTTCGGACAGCCACTTTATAATTCACCCCTCCACTTT	CASSFGQPLYNSPLHF
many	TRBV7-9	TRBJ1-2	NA	TGTGCCAGCAGCTTAGAGGTCCTCTACACCTTC	CASSLEVLYTF
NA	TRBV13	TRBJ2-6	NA	TGTGCCAGCAGCTTAGGGCTGTGCTCTGGGGCCAACGTCCTGACTTTC	CASSLGLCSGANVLTF
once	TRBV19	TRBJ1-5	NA	TGTGCCAGTAGTCCGGGTCTTCATCAGCCCCAGCATTTT	CASSPGLHQPQHF
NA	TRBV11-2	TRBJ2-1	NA	TGTGTCAGCAGCTCCCTCTGGGGGGATTCTGAACAGTTCTTC	CVSSSLWGDSEQFF
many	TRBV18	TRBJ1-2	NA	TGTGCCAGCTCACCTCAGCCTAACTATGGCTACACCTTC	CASSPQPNYGYTF
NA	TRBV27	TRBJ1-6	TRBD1	TGTGCCAGCAGTTCTTCACTGGGACAGTATAATTCACCCCTCCACTTT	CASSSSLGQYNSPLHF
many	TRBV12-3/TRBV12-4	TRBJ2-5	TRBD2	TGTGCCAGCAGTACACGGACTAGCGGGGATCAAGAGACCCAGTACTTC	CASSTRTSGDQETQYF
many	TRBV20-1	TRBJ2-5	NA	TGCAGTGCTACCAATCCCCATCAGGGAGAGACCCAGTACTTC	CSATNPHQGETQYF
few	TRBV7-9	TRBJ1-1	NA	TGTGCCAGCAGCTTCGGCGGTGGGAACACTGAAGCTTTCTTT	CASSFGGGNTEAFF
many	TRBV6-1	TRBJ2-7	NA	TGTGCCAGCAGTTGGTCTCCGGGACCCCCTAAGACAGAGCAGTACTTC	CASSWSPGPPKTEQYF
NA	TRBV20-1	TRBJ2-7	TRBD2	TGCAGTGCTAGACTAGCGGGAGCGAACGAGCAGTACTTC	CSARLAGANEQYF
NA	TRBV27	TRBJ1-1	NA	TGTGCCAGCAAAGACAGCACTGAAGCTTTCTTT	CASKDSTEAFF
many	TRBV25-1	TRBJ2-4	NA	TGTGCCAGCAGTGAATCGGACTCTAAGCTAGCCAAAAACATTCAGTACTTC	CASSESDSKLAKNIQYF
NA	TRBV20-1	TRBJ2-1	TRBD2	TGCAGTGCTAGGGCCGGGACTAGCGGACCCTTGGAGCAGGTCTTC	CSARAGTSGPLEQVF
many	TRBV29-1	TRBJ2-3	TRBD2	TGCAGCGTTTCTAGCGGGGGGGAATCTACGCAGTATTTT	CSVSSGGESTQYF
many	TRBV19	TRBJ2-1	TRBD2	TGTGCCAGTAGTCGTATAGCGGGGGGATACAATGAGCAGTTCTTC	CASSRIAGGYNEQFF
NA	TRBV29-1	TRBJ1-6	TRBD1	TGCAGCGTTGGGGAGGGGGCGAATTCACCCCTCCACTTT	CSVGEGANSPLHF
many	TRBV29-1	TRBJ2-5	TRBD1	TGCAGCGTAACCGGGACAGGGTGGGAGACCCAGTACTTC	CSVTGTGWETQYF
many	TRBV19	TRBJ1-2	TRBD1	TGTGCCAGTAGTCGGGACAGGGAGTCCTATGGCTACACCTTC	CASSRDRESYGYTF
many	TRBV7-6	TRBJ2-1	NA	TGTGCCAGCAGCTTAGCGGGGCTCAATGAGCAGTTCTTC	CASSLAGLNEQFF
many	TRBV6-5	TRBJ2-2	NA	TGTGCCAGCAGTCACGGGCTGTACACCGGGGAGCTGTTTTTT	CASSHGLYTGELFF
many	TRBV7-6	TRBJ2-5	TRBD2	TGTGCCAGCAGCTTAACCGGGACTAGCTATGAGACCCAGCACTTC	CASSLTGTSYETQHF
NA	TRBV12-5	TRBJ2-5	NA	TGTGCTAGTGGTTTGAGGTTTGGTGCAGGGGTTACGGAGACCCAGTACTTC	CASGLRFGAGVTETQYF
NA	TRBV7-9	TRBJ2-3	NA	TGTGCCAGCAGCTTAGACGAGGCGGATACGCAGTATTTT	CASSLDEADTQYF
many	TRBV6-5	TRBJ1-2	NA	TGTGCCAGCAGTCCCGCGGGGGGCCACTATGGCTACACCTTC	CASSPAGGHYGYTF
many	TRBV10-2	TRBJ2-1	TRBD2	TGCGCCAGCAGTCCCCTTAGCGGGAGGTTCTACAATGAGCAGTTCTTC	CASSPLSGRFYNEQFF
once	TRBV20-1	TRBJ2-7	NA	TGCAGTGCTCCCGAAGGGCTCCGGGGGCTCTATGAGCAGTACTTC	CSAPEGLRGLYEQYF
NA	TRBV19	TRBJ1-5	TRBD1	TGTGCCAGTAGTGTACAGGGGGCTGGCACCGGGGACAATCAGCCCCAGCATTTT	CASSVQGAGTGDNQPQHF
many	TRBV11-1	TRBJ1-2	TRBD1	TGTGCCAGCAGGCCCGGGACAGGGGCCTATGGCTACACCTTC	CASRPGTGAYGYTF
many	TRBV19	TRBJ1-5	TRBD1	TGTGCCAGTAGTACCACAGGGGTCCCTTCTTATAGCAATCAGCCCCAGCATTTT	CASSTTGVPSYSNQPQHF
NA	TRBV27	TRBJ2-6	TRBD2	TGTGCCAGCAGTTATAGCGGGAGGCTCGGGGCCAACGTCCAGACTTTC	CASSYSGRLGANVQTF
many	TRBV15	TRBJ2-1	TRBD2	TGTGCCACTTCGGGGGGGCCGCCCTACAATGAGCAGTTCTTC	CATSGGPPYNEQFF
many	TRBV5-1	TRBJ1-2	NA	TGCGCCAGCAGCTTGGAACGGGTTTCTGCCGCCAACTATGGCTACACCTTC	CASSLERVSAANYGYTF
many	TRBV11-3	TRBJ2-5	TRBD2	TGTGCCAGCAGCTTAGGTAGCGGGAGGCTCAGAGAGACCCAGTACTTC	CASSLGSGRLRETQYF
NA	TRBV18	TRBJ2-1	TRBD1	TGTGCCAGCTCACCACAGGGACAGGGTACTAATGAGCAGTCCTTC	CASSPQGQGTNEQSF
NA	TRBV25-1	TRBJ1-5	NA	TGTGCTAGAAGAGGGAATAGCAATCAGCCCCAGCATTTT	CARRGNSNQPQHF
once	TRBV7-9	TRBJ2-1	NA	TGTGCCAGCAGCCAAACCCCGGGATCCCGGGCCGATGAGCAGTTCTTC	CASSQTPGSRADEQFF
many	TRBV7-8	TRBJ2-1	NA	TGTGCCAGCAGCTTAGTTCCGGGACGAGGATACGAGCAGTTCTTC	CASSLVPGRGYEQFF
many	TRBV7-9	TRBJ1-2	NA	TGTGCCAGCAGCTCCATCTCCCGCAGGGAAACCACGGACTCAAACTATGGCTACACCTTC	CASSSISRRETTDSNYGYTF
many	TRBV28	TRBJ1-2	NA	TGTGCCAGCAGTCCCACCGGGCGGGGAGCTAACTATGGCTACACCTTC	CASSPTGRGANYGYTF